The rows below give T cell receptor beta chains drawn from one sample of a study of blood T cell repertoires in COVID-19. The data were produced by immunoSEQ multiplex PCR, yet TCRdb's version contains in-frame clones alone and is incomplete. The repertoire holds around 400,000 clones, approximately 90% seen once, with 1.4% in the top ten. The sequenced material came from PBMCs or T cells enriched from blood (not recorded which). These receptors all come from a woman aged 18-30 years who had been exposed to COVID-19. CDR3s include the opening cysteine and the closing phenylalanine or tryptophan. A D gene is named only where the DNA matches it firmly. Clone size is shown for a subset of rows, as once, few, many or a class of expanded clone.

CDR3aa | CDR3nt | d_gene | abundance | j_gene | v_gene
CASSPNGHYNSPLHF | TGTGCCAGCTCACCAAACGGACACTATAATTCACCCCTCCACTTT | - | - | TRBJ1-6 | TRBV18
CATSRETGGYGYTF | TGTGCCACCAGCAGAGAGACAGGCGGGTATGGCTACACCTTC | - | - | TRBJ1-2 | TRBV15
CASSWTSGSPYEQYF | TGTGCCAGCAGTTGGACTAGCGGGAGCCCCTACGAGCAGTACTTC | TRBD2 | - | TRBJ2-7 | TRBV6-5
CASSQDKGLADLGELFF | TGTGCCAGCAGCCAAGATAAGGGGCTAGCGGACCTCGGGGAGCTGTTTTTT | TRBD2 | few | TRBJ2-2 | TRBV3-1/TRBV3-2
CASSTKGHRVGYTF | TGTGCCAGCAGCACAAAAGGACACCGCGTCGGCTACACCTTC | - | - | TRBJ1-2 | TRBV7-2
CASSLGALAGLQETQYF | TGTGCCAGCAGCCTGGGGGCGCTAGCGGGGTTACAAGAGACCCAGTACTTC | TRBD2 | - | TRBJ2-5 | TRBV7-2
CASSPIGVWTSGNEQFF | TGTGCCAGCAGCCCGATTGGGGTATGGACTAGCGGCAATGAGCAGTTCTTC | TRBD2 | - | TRBJ2-1 | TRBV27
CASSRGQGIYEQYF | TGTGCCAGCAGCCGTGGACAGGGGATCTACGAGCAGTACTTC | TRBD1 | - | TRBJ2-7 | TRBV11-3
CSAPGTGANTEAFF | TGCAGCGCTCCCGGGACAGGGGCGAACACTGAAGCTTTCTTT | TRBD1 | - | TRBJ1-1 | TRBV29-1
CASSFIGGREYEQYF | TGTGCCAGCAGTTTTATTGGAGGGAGGGAGTACGAGCAGTACTTC | TRBD2 | - | TRBJ2-7 | TRBV28
CASSLGSENTEAFF | TGTGCCAGCAGCTTAGGGTCAGAGAACACTGAAGCTTTCTTT | - | few | TRBJ1-1 | TRBV13
CASSHFGGGIQETQYF | TGTGCCAGCAGCCACTTTGGGGGGGGAATACAAGAGACCCAGTACTTC | TRBD2 | - | TRBJ2-5 | TRBV7-2
CAISGGVNTEAFF | TGTGCCATCAGCGGGGGGGTGAACACTGAAGCTTTCTTT | - | - | TRBJ1-1 | TRBV10-3
CATSRDGGGAGELFF | TGTGCCACCAGCAGAGATGGGGGGGGCGCCGGGGAGCTGTTTTTT | - | - | TRBJ2-2 | TRBV15
CASSLVFGTANSPLHF | TGTGCCAGCAGTTTGGTGTTTGGGACAGCTAATTCACCCCTCCACTTT | TRBD1 | - | TRBJ1-6 | TRBV28
CASSPGTGGLRALHF | TGTGCCAGCTCCCCCGGGACAGGGGGATTGCGGGCCCTCCACTTT | TRBD1 | - | TRBJ1-6 | TRBV18
CASSGVGQTGNTIYF | TGTGCCAGCAGCGGCGTGGGACAGACGGGAAACACCATATATTTT | TRBD1 | - | TRBJ1-3 | TRBV5-6
CASRQGLIDEQYF | TGTGCCAGCAGGCAGGGGCTTATCGACGAGCAGTACTTC | - | - | TRBJ2-7 | TRBV6-5
CASSSSGYEQYF | TGTGCCAGTAGTAGTTCGGGGTACGAGCAGTACTTC | - | - | TRBJ2-7 | TRBV19
CASSLGVVYEQYF | TGTGCCAGCAGCTTAGGAGTGGTCTACGAGCAGTACTTC | - | - | TRBJ2-7 | TRBV7-9
CASSSFPQYGYTF | TGTGCCAGCAGTTCTTTCCCCCAGTATGGCTACACCTTC | - | - | TRBJ1-2 | TRBV28
CASSPFPRRQGRNSPLHF | TGTGCCAGCAGTCCGTTCCCCCGACGACAGGGGAGGAATTCACCCCTCCACTTT | TRBD1 | - | TRBJ1-6 | TRBV28
CASSQDLAASYGYTF | TGCGCCAGCAGCCAAGATTTGGCTGCCTCCTATGGCTACACCTTC | - | - | TRBJ1-2 | TRBV4-3
CASRASGGQSLAKNIQYF | TGTGCCAGCAGAGCTAGCGGGGGACAGTCTTTAGCCAAAAACATTCAGTACTTC | TRBD2 | - | TRBJ2-4 | TRBV2
CASSVYRDSSYNEQFF | TGTGCCAGCAGCGTATACAGGGATAGCTCCTACAATGAGCAGTTCTTC | - | once | TRBJ2-1 | TRBV7-8
CASSPGGASSYNEQFF | TGCGCCAGCAGCCCTGGGGGGGCGAGCTCCTACAATGAGCAGTTCTTC | - | - | TRBJ2-1 | TRBV5-1
CASSRGAGGHTGELFF | TGTGCCAGCAGCCGGGGCGCAGGGGGCCACACCGGGGAGCTGTTTTTT | TRBD1 | - | TRBJ2-2 | TRBV7-2